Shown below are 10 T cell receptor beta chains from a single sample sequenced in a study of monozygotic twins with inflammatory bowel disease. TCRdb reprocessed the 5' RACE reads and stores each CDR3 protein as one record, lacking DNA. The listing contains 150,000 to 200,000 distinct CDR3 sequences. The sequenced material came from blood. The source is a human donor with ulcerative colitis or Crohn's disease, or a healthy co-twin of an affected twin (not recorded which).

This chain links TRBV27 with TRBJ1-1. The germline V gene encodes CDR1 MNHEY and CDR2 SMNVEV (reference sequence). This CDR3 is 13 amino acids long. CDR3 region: CASSFNVGIEAFF.

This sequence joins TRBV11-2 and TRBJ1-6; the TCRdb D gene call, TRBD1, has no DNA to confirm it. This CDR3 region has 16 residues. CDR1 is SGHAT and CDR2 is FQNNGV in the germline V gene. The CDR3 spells CASSLEGGQSTSPLHF.

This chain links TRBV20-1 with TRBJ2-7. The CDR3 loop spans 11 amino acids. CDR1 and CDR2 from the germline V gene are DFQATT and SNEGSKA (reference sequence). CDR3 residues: CSARDWRKQYF.

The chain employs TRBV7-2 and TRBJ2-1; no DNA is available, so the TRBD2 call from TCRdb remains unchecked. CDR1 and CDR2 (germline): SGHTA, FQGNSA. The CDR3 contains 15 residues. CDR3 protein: CASSRLAGEYNEQFF.

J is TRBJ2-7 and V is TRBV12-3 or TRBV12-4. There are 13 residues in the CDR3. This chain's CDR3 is CASSYGGPYEQYF.

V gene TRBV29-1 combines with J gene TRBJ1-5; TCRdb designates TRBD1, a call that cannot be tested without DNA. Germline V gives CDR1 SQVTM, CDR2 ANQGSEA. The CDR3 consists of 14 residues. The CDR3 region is CSVESGGIDQPQHF. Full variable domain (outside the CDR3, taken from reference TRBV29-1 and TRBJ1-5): SAVISQKPSRDICQRGTSLTIQCQVDSQVTMMFWYRQQPGQSLTLIATANQGSEATYESGFVIDKFPISRPNLTFSTLTVSNMSPEDSSIYLCSVESGGIDQPQHFGDGTRLSIL.

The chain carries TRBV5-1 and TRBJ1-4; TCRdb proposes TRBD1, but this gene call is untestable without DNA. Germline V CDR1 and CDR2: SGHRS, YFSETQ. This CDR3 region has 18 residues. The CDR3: CASSLGTTGGSTNEKLFF.

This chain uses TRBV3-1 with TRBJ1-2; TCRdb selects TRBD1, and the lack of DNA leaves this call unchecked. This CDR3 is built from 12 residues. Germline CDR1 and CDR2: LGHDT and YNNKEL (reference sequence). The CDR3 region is CASSFRDDGYTF.

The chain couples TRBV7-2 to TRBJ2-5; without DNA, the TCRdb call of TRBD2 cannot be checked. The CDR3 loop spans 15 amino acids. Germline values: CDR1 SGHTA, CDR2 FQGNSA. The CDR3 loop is CASSLASAGKETQYF.

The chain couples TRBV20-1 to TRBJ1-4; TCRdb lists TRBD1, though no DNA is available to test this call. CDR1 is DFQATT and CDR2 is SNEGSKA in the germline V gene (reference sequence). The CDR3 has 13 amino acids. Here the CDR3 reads CSAVDREGEKLFF.